Shown below are 20 T cell receptor beta chains from a single sample sequenced in a study of T cells in Graves' hyperthyroidism and ophthalmopathy. Amplification of TCR beta CDR3 regions was performed using RNA transcripts as template. A first-round RT-PCR of the TCR CDR3 used the HTBI primer set. From the multiplex PCR reads, TCRdb called clonotypes with MiXCR, one entry per CDR3 protein. The data hold nearly 750,000 distinct CDR3 sequences, with under 45% observed a single time. Sequenced: blood. The receptors derive from a woman aged 40 to 55 with Graves' hyperthyroidism.

In its sample, this clonotype was seen a few times. The V and J genes are TRBV20-1 and TRBJ1-5; D is ambiguous. Germline-derived CDR1 and CDR2 are DFQATT and SNEGSKA (reference sequence). CDR3 length: 13 residues. The germline V and J ends were trimmed by 6 bases and 4 bases, with 13 bases remaining between them. CDR3 DNA sequence: TGCAGTGCCGAGACTGATACTAATCAGCCCCAGCATTTT. It encodes CSAETDTNQPQHF.

This chain links TRBV2 with TRBJ2-7; the match to TRBD2 covers 7 bases. The V segment lost 6 bases and the J segment 3 bases; nucleotides outside the gene matches: 11. Germline CDR1 is SNHLY and CDR2 is FYNNEI. The CDR3 contains 15 residues. CDR3 DNA sequence: TGTGCCAGCAGCAAATCGAATCAGCGGGACTACGAGCAGTACTTC. It encodes CASSKSNQRDYEQYF.

This clonotype was counted between two and nine times. The chain uses TRBV12-3 or TRBV12-4 and TRBJ1-5; D gene unclear. The CDR3 has 14 residues. V was cut by 4 bases and J by 5 bases, with 12 bases left in between. The DNA of the CDR3 is TGTGCCAGCAGTTACGGTGGGAGGGATCAGCCCCAGCATTTT. It specifies CASSYGGRDQPQHF.

The sample holds a few counts of this clonotype. The V gene is TRBV4-1, the J gene TRBJ1-5; D unresolved. Trimming took off 0 bases at V and 6 bases at J, with 12 bases between the two ends. Germline V gene data show CDR1 as MGHRA and CDR2 as YSYEKL. The CDR3 contains 15 residues. The CDR3: CASSQDRGSTQPQHF. The CDR3 bases are TGCGCCAGCAGCCAAGATCGGGGATCCACTCAGCCCCAGCATTTT.

The rearrangement joins TRBV29-1 to TRBJ1-5; TRBD1 is a possible D gene (5 bases). The CDR3 consists of 13 residues. CDR1 is SQVTM, CDR2 ANQGSEA, per germline. The CDR3 reads CRVRGEGNQPQHF. Here the CDR3 DNA reads TGCAGGGTCAGAGGGGAAGGCAATCAGCCCCAGCATTTT.

The sample holds a few counts of this clonotype. V usage is TRBV7-2 and J usage is TRBJ2-2; D is perhaps TRBD2 (6 bases). This CDR3 is 15 amino acids long. Trimming removed 5 bases at V and 7 bases at J, with 17 bases between. Germline V gene lookup returns CDR1 SGHTA and CDR2 FQGNSA. The CDR3 reads CASSTTGVRNGELFF. DNA of the CDR3: TGTGCCAGCAGCACCACGGGGGTCAGAAACGGGGAGCTGTTTTTT.

In the case of this clonotype: A much larger clone differs by one base, so this may be a read error. This chain uses TRBV20-1 with TRBJ2-5, with unresolved D. The length of the CDR3 is 12 residues. CDR1 DFQATT and CDR2 SNEGSKA come from the germline V gene (reference sequence). V lost 4 bases to trimming and J lost 2 bases, with 8 bases between them. The CDR3 DNA is TGCAGTGCTACCGGGCGGCAAGAGACCCAGTACTTC. The encoded protein is CSATGRQETQYF.

In regard to this clonotype: This may stem from a read error, because a much larger clone lies one nucleotide away. This sequence joins TRBV7-2 and TRBJ1-6; the D is unclear. The CDR3 is made up of 12 amino acids. The V gene's germline CDR1 is SGHTA and CDR2 FQGNSA. Trimming stripped 8 bases from V and 5 bases from J, with 7 bases between. This CDR3 is CASGTNNSPLHF. The DNA of the CDR3 is TGTGCCAGCGGCACCAATAATTCACCCCTCCACTTT. The complete variable domain, with remaining parts taken from reference TRBV7-2 and TRBJ1-6, reads GAGVSQSPSNKVTEKGKDVELRCDPISGHTALYWYRQSLGQGLEFLIYFQGNSAPDKSGLPSDRFSAERTGGSVSTLTIQRTQQEDSAVYLCASGTNNSPLHFGNGTRLTVT.

The chain is built from TRBV19 and TRBJ1-2, with D unclear. With 5 bases removed from V and 5 bases from J, the gap between germline ends came to 18 bases. The CDR3 is 15 residues long. CDR1 LNHDA and CDR2 SQIVND come from the germline V gene (reference sequence). In nucleotides, the CDR3 is TGTGCCAGTAGTGTCGGGGTCGGCGGCTTGTATGGCTACACCTTC. Translating gives CASSVGVGGLYGYTF.

Points on this clonotype: One base away lies a much larger clone, so this may be a sequencing read error. The chain combines TRBV7-2 with TRBJ1-1; D unclear. The CDR3 contains 13 residues. Germline CDR1 is SGHTA and CDR2 is FQGNSA. In DNA form, the CDR3 reads TGTGCCAGCCGATGGACTAGGTCTCCTGAAGCTTCCTTT. It codes for CASRWTRSPEASF.

This clonotype has a handful of counts. The chain joins TRBV19 to TRBJ2-2; 8 bases line up with TRBD2. The ends lost 7 bases at V and 1 base at J; junction bases unmatched: 5. Looked up from germline, CDR1 is LNHDA and CDR2 is SQIVND (reference sequence). This CDR3 spans 15 amino acids. The DNA of the CDR3 is TGTGCCAGTAACCGGGGGGGGCAGAACACCGGGGAGCTGTTTTTT. This encodes CASNRGGQNTGELFF.

This clonotype was found a few times. V usage is TRBV19 and J usage is TRBJ1-5, with 9 bases lining up with TRBD1. CDR3 length equals 17 residues. The V segment lost 10 bases and the J segment 4 bases; nucleotides outside the gene matches: 17. Germline V gene sequence: CDR1 LNHDA, CDR2 SQIVND (reference sequence). CDR3 protein: CATNAGTGRMGNQPQHF. The CDR3 nucleotides read TGTGCCACAAACGCCGGGACAGGGCGGATGGGGAATCAGCCCCAGCATTTT.

The rearrangement uses TRBV4-3 and TRBJ1-2; D is unresolved. V was trimmed by 4 bases and J by 4 bases, leaving 13 bases between them. Germline V lookup: CDR1 LGHNA, CDR2 YSLEER. The CDR3 runs to 14 residues. In nucleotides, the CDR3 is TGCGCCAGCAGCCCCACTGTCGAAACCTATGGCTACACCTTC. Protein: CASSPTVETYGYTF.

This clonotype has only a few counts. The chain carries TRBV7-6 and TRBJ2-2; a possible D gene is TRBD1 (5 bases). V lost 5 bases and J lost 0, with 13 bases in between. The germline V gene has CDR1 SGHVS and CDR2 FNYEAQ. The length of the CDR3 is 16 residues. In DNA, the CDR3 is TGTGCCAGCAGCCCGCGTACAGGTTCGAACACCGGGGAGCTGTTTTTT. Its protein is CASSPRTGSNTGELFF. Together with reference TRBV7-6 and TRBJ2-2, the CDR3 gives the full variable domain: GAGVSQSPRYKVTKRGQDVALRCDPISGHVSLYWYRQALGQGPEFLTYFNYEAQQDKSGLPNDRFSAERPEGSISTLTIQRTEQRDSAMYRCASSPRTGSNTGELFFGEGSRLTVL.

As concerns this clonotype: A much bigger clone sits one base away, suggesting this may be a read error. The genes are TRBV7-2 and TRBJ1-2, with D tentatively TRBD1 (5 bases). This CDR3 region has 16 residues. V gave up 3 bases and J gave up 7 bases, with 21 bases separating them. The germline gives CDR1 SGHTA, CDR2 FQGNSA. The CDR3 nucleotides read TGTGCCAGCAGCTTGGGGGGAGGAGGACGTTCGAGTGGCTACACCTTC. As protein: CASSLGGGGRSSGYTF.

The rearrangement joins TRBV29-1 to TRBJ1-1; the D is unclear. Per germline, CDR1 SQVTM and CDR2 ANQGSEA. The CDR3 contains 13 residues. Trimming left V 8 bases short and J 4 bases short, with 17 bases between. The CDR3 loop is CSLVASWGTEAFF. CDR3 bases: TGCAGCTTGGTGGCGTCCTGGGGCACTGAAGCTTTCTTT.

The CDR3 DNA is TGTGCCATCAGGACAGGGGACTCATACAATGAGCAGTTCTTC. This translates into CAIRTGDSYNEQFF. The chain employs TRBV10-3 and TRBJ2-1; 8 bases align to TRBD1. Germline V gives CDR1 ENHRY, CDR2 SYGVKD. This CDR3 spans 14 amino acids. V lost 6 bases and J lost 4; bases outside the gene matches: 5.

This clonotype was picked up a small number of times. The chain joins TRBV19 to TRBJ2-2, with D perhaps TRBD1 (6 bases). V was trimmed by 6 bases and J by 6 bases, leaving 11 bases between them. Germline CDR1 and CDR2: LNHDA and SQIVND (reference sequence). The CDR3 consists of 13 residues. CDR3 coding DNA: TGTGCCAGTAGGGCAGGGGCTCCCGGGGAGCTGTTTTTT. Amino acids: CASRAGAPGELFF.

The table lists this clonotype with a few counts. This chain uses TRBV12-3 or TRBV12-4 with TRBJ2-2; 8 bases align to TRBD2. The CDR3 runs 15 residues. J lost 6 bases, V lost 3 bases, and 6 bases had no gene match. DNA for the CDR3: TGTGCCAGCAGTTTTGGTGGGACTAGGCCCGGGGAGCTGTTTTTT. Protein sequence: CASSFGGTRPGELFF.

The chain has TRBV7-2 and TRBJ2-7; 7 positions match TRBD1. Germline CDR1 and CDR2: SGHTA and FQGNSA. The CDR3 covers 14 residues. V trimming: 6 bases; J trimming: 4 bases; junction bases outside the gene matches: 9. CDR3 in DNA: TGTGCCAGCAGTTTAAACAGGGGACCTTACGAGCAGTACTTC. Protein product: CASSLNRGPYEQYF.